Listed here are 24 T cell receptor beta chains from one sample, sequenced in a study of a mutant IDH1 vaccine in newly diagnosed glioma. No cognate antigen is known for these TCRs. TCRdb's table, derived via immunoSEQ multiplex PCR, lists solely in-frame clones and lacks some. The top ten clones hold approximately 5.1% of a sample with 45,000 to 60,000 clones, 70% to 90% of them seen once. Documented time point: week 35, safety follow-up. It was 300 ug of mutant IDH1 20-mer peptide that made up each vaccine dose, given with topical imiquimod. This material consisted of PBMCs, taken from a glioma patient whose treatment included an IDH1 peptide vaccine. These receptors originate from a woman aged 40-49 years with glioma.

The chain joins TRBV19 to TRBJ1-5; no clear D gene. Germline V gene data show CDR1 as LNHDA and CDR2 as SQIVND (reference sequence). The CDR3 loop spans 17 amino acids. With 5 bases removed from V and 0 bases from J, the gap between germline ends came to 17 bases. The CDR3 reads CASSPPGRVHSNQPQHF. CDR3 bases: TGTGCCAGTAGTCCCCCGGGGAGAGTACATAGCAATCAGCCCCAGCATTTT.

The chain joins TRBV4-2 to TRBJ2-1; D unclear. The CDR3 has 12 residues. The V end lost 0 bases, the J end lost 9 bases, and 6 bases lay between the germline ends. CDR1 is LGHNA and CDR2 is YNFKEQ in the germline V gene. This CDR3 reads CASSQDFTEQFF. CDR3 nucleotide sequence: TGTGCCAGCAGCCAAGATTTTACTGAGCAGTTCTTC.

The genes are TRBV6-1 and TRBJ2-1; D is tentatively TRBD1 or TRBD2 (6 bases each). The CDR3 runs 14 residues. V was trimmed by 7 bases and J by 8 bases, leaving 18 bases between them. CDR1 is MNHNS and CDR2 is SASEGT in the germline V gene. The CDR3 reads CASIKGGPGDEQFF. The CDR3 DNA is TGTGCCAGCATCAAAGGGGGGCCTGGCGATGAGCAGTTCTTC.

CDR3 loop: CASSGRFGEARGEQFF. The CDR3 DNA is TGTGCCAGCAGCGGACGGTTCGGGGAGGCCCGGGGTGAGCAGTTCTTC. The V gene is TRBV7-8, the J gene TRBJ2-1; D is possibly TRBD2 (6 bases). Germline V gene lookup returns CDR1 SGHVS and CDR2 FQNEAQ. V was pared by 5 bases and J by 9 bases, with 23 bases between. The CDR3 has 16 amino acids.

The chain employs TRBV5-8 and TRBJ2-2, with TRBD1 matching over 7 bases. This CDR3 is 15 amino acids long. The ends lost 3 bases at V and 3 bases at J; junction bases unmatched: 5. The germline CDR1 and CDR2 sequences are SGHTS and YDEGEE. The CDR3 loop is CASSSTGIDTGELFF. Here the CDR3 DNA reads TGTGCCAGCAGCTCGACAGGGATAGACACCGGGGAGCTGTTTTTT.

This chain links TRBV2 with TRBJ1-5; 7 nucleotides agree with TRBD1. The CDR3 totals 15 residues. Germline trimming cut 6 bases from V and 6 bases from J; bases unmatched to any gene: 11. Germline CDR1 and CDR2: SNHLY and FYNNEI. The chain's CDR3 is CASSPGQVGTQPQHF. The CDR3 nucleotides read TGTGCCAGCAGCCCAGGACAGGTAGGAACTCAGCCCCAGCATTTT.

The gene calls are TRBV9 and TRBJ1-5; possible D gene TRBD1, 5 bases. This CDR3 is 13 amino acids long. Germline lookup yields CDR1 SGDLS and CDR2 YYNGEE. V was shortened by 0 bases and J by 10 bases, with 11 bases between the two germline ends. The CDR3 here is CASSVVGEGPQHF. The DNA of the CDR3 is TGTGCCAGCAGCGTAGTGGGGGAAGGCCCCCAGCATTTT.

The rearrangement uses TRBV28 and TRBJ2-7; possible D gene TRBD2, 5 bases. The V end was cut by 2 bases, the J end by 3 bases, with 11 bases between. CDR1 is MDHEN, CDR2 SYDVKM, per germline. This CDR3 contains 14 residues. CDR3 nucleotide sequence: TGTGCCAGCAGTTTACTGGGGAGCAACTACGAGCAGTACTTC. Translating it yields CASSLLGSNYEQYF.

V is TRBV25-1 and J is TRBJ1-1; TRBD1 aligns across 8 bases. CDR1 and CDR2 (germline): MGHDK, SYGVNS. The CDR3 has 15 amino acids. Unmatched junction bases numbered 11, after V lost 4 bases and J lost 7 bases. This CDR3 reads CASSAQGAYPGEAFF. DNA of the CDR3: TGTGCCAGCAGTGCCCAGGGGGCTTATCCTGGTGAAGCTTTCTTT.

This clone was seen once. CDR3 sequence reads: CASSQEFAGGRETQYF. The CDR3 DNA sequence: TGCGCCAGCAGCCAAGAGTTCGCGGGGGGGCGGGAGACCCAGTACTTC. V gene TRBV4-3 combines with J gene TRBJ2-5, with 9 bases aligning to TRBD2. The germline gives CDR1 LGHNA, CDR2 YSLEER. The V gene end was trimmed by 0 bases and the J gene end by 5 bases; junction bases not matched to a gene: 7. This CDR3 has 16 residues.

CDR3 in amino acids: CANSDGYNEQFF. The CDR3 nucleotides read TGTGCCAACAGCGACGGCTACAATGAGCAGTTCTTC. The chain uses TRBV2 and TRBJ2-1; D is undetermined. Germline lookup yields CDR1 SNHLY and CDR2 FYNNEI. V lost 10 bases and J lost 3, with 10 bases in between. The CDR3 is made up of 12 amino acids.

This clone was found once. CDR3 coding DNA: TGTGCCAGCAGCGCGGGACTAGCGGGAGGAGATGACGAGCAGTACTTC. The encoded protein is CASSAGLAGGDDEQYF. The gene calls are TRBV7-3 and TRBJ2-7; TRBD2 matches 15 bases. The CDR3 spans 16 residues. CDR1 is SGHTA and CDR2 is FQGTGA in the germline V gene. V trimming: 5 bases; J trimming: 5 bases; junction bases outside the gene matches: 7. Full variable domain (remainder filled in from reference TRBV7-3 and TRBJ2-7): GAGVSQTPSNKVTEKGKYVELRCDPISGHTALYWYRQSLGQGPEFLIYFQGTGAADDSGLPNDRFFAVRPEGSVSTLKIQRTERGDSAVYLCASSAGLAGGDDEQYFGPGTRLTVT.

The V gene is TRBV7-9, the J gene TRBJ2-7; weak D call: TRBD1 (5 bases). The V end lost 2 bases, the J end lost 5 bases, and 16 bases lay between the germline ends. The germline CDR1 and CDR2 sequences are SEHNR and FQNEAQ (reference sequence). The CDR3 is 15 amino acids. The chain's CDR3 is CASSLSSGLYHEQYF. The CDR3 DNA reads as TGTGCCAGCAGCTTAAGCTCAGGGTTGTACCACGAGCAGTACTTC.

The J gene is TRBJ1-6, the V gene TRBV19; 9 nucleotides line up with TRBD1. Trimming took 7 bases from V and 5 from J; bases not matched to a gene: 3. The CDR3 length is 14 residues. Germline V gene sequence: CDR1 LNHDA, CDR2 SQIVND (reference sequence). Here the CDR3 DNA reads TGTGCCAGTACTCGACAGGGGGATAATTCACCCCTCCACTTT. It specifies CASTRQGDNSPLHF.

The chain employs TRBV10-2 and TRBJ1-6, with a possible D match to TRBD1 (6 bases). The ends were cut back, 0 bases at V and 13 bases at J, with 22 bases in the middle. Germline-derived CDR1 and CDR2 are WSHSY and SAAADI. This CDR3 has 17 residues. CDR3 bases: TGCGCCAGCAGTGAGTCGAACTCAGGGGATCCGAGTTCGCCCCTCCACTTT. It specifies CASSESNSGDPSSPLHF.

This clone was recorded a few times. V gene TRBV19 combines with J gene TRBJ1-1; D not resolved. CDR3 length: 13 residues. Germline V gene data show CDR1 as LNHDA and CDR2 as SQIVND (reference sequence). Trimming left V 3 bases short and J 2 bases short, with 7 bases between. CDR3 DNA: TGTGCCAGTAGTATTGGGCATAACACTGAAGCTTTCTTT. Its translation: CASSIGHNTEAFF. The full variable domain, in which reference TRBV19 and TRBJ1-1 provide the parts outside the CDR3, is DGGITQSPKYLFRKEGQNVTLSCEQNLNHDAMYWYRQDPGQGLRLIYYSQIVNDFQKGDIAEGYSVSREKKESFPLTVTSAQKNPTAFYLCASSIGHNTEAFFGQGTRLTVV.

The chain uses TRBV5-6 and TRBJ2-7, with D tentatively TRBD2 (6 bases). The CDR3 spans 13 residues. Trimming took 4 bases from V and 3 from J, leaving 11 bases between them. Germline V gene data show CDR1 as SGHDT and CDR2 as YYEEEE. The CDR3 DNA is TGTGCCAGCAGCGCCGGGGGTGTCTACGAGCAGTACTTC. Protein sequence: CASSAGGVYEQYF.

The genes are TRBV5-6 and TRBJ1-3; D remains unclear. The germline gives CDR1 SGHDT, CDR2 YYEEEE. V was trimmed by 0 bases and J by 0 bases, leaving 10 bases between them. There are 16 residues in the CDR3. CDR3 loop: CASSLASPRSGNTIYF. The CDR3, as DNA: TGTGCCAGCAGCTTGGCATCCCCCCGCTCTGGAAACACCATATATTTT.

The chain links TRBV11-2 to TRBJ2-5; 16 bases are shared with TRBD2. Germline-derived CDR1 and CDR2 are SGHAT and FQNNGV. The V gene end was trimmed by 5 bases and the J gene end by 4 bases; junction bases not matched to a gene: 10. The CDR3 has 18 amino acids. The CDR3 loop reads CASSPLGLAGGRGETQYF. The CDR3, as DNA: TGTGCCAGCAGCCCCCTGGGACTAGCGGGAGGGCGTGGAGAGACCCAGTACTTC.

The chain has TRBV7-8 and TRBJ2-5; D is uncertain. Trimming left V 1 base short and J 12 bases short, with 15 bases between. This CDR3 is 13 amino acids long. CDR1 and CDR2 (germline): SGHVS, FQNEAQ. The CDR3 region is CASSLVADPQKYF. The CDR3 DNA reads as TGTGCCAGCAGCTTAGTGGCGGACCCCCAAAAGTACTTC.

A single count supports this clone. The chain employs TRBV18 and TRBJ1-5; D unclear. CDR1 and CDR2 from the germline V gene are KGHSH and LQKENI. V lost 2 bases to trimming and J lost 3 bases, with 8 bases between them. The CDR3 spans 14 residues. CDR3 residues: CASSPEYTNQPQHF. For the CDR3, the DNA is TGTGCCAGCTCACCAGAGTATACCAATCAGCCCCAGCATTTT.

The count of this clone is one. The CDR3 sequence is CASSYSTSGSYEQYF. CDR3 sequence (DNA): TGTGCCAGCAGTTACAGTACCTCGGGGTCCTACGAGCAGTACTTC. The chain couples TRBV6-5 to TRBJ2-7; possibly TRBD2 for D (5 bases). Per the germline V gene, CDR1 is MNHEY and CDR2 is SVGAGI. This CDR3 region has 15 residues. Between the trimmed V and J ends, which lost 2 bases and 1 base, there was a span of 12 bases.

The V gene is TRBV4-3, the J gene TRBJ2-1; the D gene could be TRBD1 or TRBD2 (5 bases each). This CDR3 is built from 15 residues. The V end was cut by 0 bases, the J end by 2 bases, with 8 bases between. The V gene's germline CDR1 is LGHNA and CDR2 YSLEER. The CDR3 reads CASSQDGGPYNEQFF. The DNA of the CDR3 is TGCGCCAGCAGCCAAGATGGGGGACCCTACAATGAGCAGTTCTTC.

This clone has a single count. The chain has TRBV13 and TRBJ2-2; D is perhaps TRBD2 (5 bases). Germline lookup yields CDR1 PRHDT and CDR2 FYEKMQ (reference sequence). There are 15 residues in the CDR3. With 1 base removed from V and 4 bases from J, the gap between germline ends came to 10 bases. The chain's CDR3 is CASSLASISTGELFF. The DNA of the CDR3 is TGTGCCAGCAGCTTAGCTAGCATCTCCACCGGGGAGCTGTTTTTT.